Listed below are T cell receptor beta chains from one sample, sequenced in a study of blood T cell repertoires in COVID-19. The repertoire was sequenced with immunoSEQ multiplex PCR; TCRdb's copy has only in-frame clones and lacks some. The sample records 200,000 to 250,000 clones, just over 85% being singletons. The sequenced sample was peripheral blood. The receptors were sampled from a man aged 50 to 59 with COVID-19, enrolled during active disease. Both conserved end residues are part of each CDR3. Each record gives: clone size, J gene, D gene, V gene, CDR3 protein, CDR3 DNA. D genes are given only for firm matches. The listing skips clone size in some rows; elsewhere it reads once, few, many or a size class.

>-|TRBJ1-1|-|TRBV7-2
CASSPGQGSTEAFF
TGTGCCAGCAGCCCAGGGCAGGGGAGCACTGAAGCTTTCTTT
>-|TRBJ2-1|TRBD2|TRBV10-3
CAISVGTSGSNEQFF
TGTGCCATCAGTGTAGGTACTAGCGGGAGCAATGAGCAGTTCTTC
>-|TRBJ1-5|-|TRBV24-1
CATSETGLGNQPQHF
TGTGCCACCAGTGAGACAGGTTTGGGCAATCAGCCCCAGCATTTT
>-|TRBJ2-7|TRBD1|TRBV19
CASSIGQGAYEQYF
TGTGCCAGTAGTATCGGGCAGGGGGCCTACGAGCAGTACTTC
>-|TRBJ2-7|-|TRBV3-1/TRBV3-2
CASSHTDRNNYEQYF
TGTGCCAGCAGCCATACCGACAGGAATAATTACGAGCAGTACTTC
>-|TRBJ1-5|-|TRBV2
CASSEGQGNQPQHF
TGTGCCAGCAGTGAAGGACAGGGCAATCAGCCCCAGCATTTT
>once|TRBJ2-5|-|TRBV7-8
CASSFRDQETQYF
TGTGCCAGCAGCTTCAGGGACCAAGAGACCCAGTACTTC
>once|TRBJ1-4|TRBD1|TRBV7-7
CASSLDSTGRKLFF
TGTGCTAGCAGCTTAGACTCGACAGGGCGAAAACTGTTTTTT
>-|TRBJ1-5|TRBD1|TRBV19
CASRTTGGAGQPQHF
TGTGCCAGTAGAACCACAGGGGGCGCGGGTCAGCCCCAGCATTTT
>-|TRBJ2-7|-|TRBV7-2
CASSLMRDSPGVQYF
TGTGCCAGCAGCTTAATGCGGGACTCGCCTGGTGTGCAGTACTTC
>-|TRBJ2-3|-|TRBV5-1
CASSWASEYTDTQYF
TGCGCCAGCAGCTGGGCTAGCGAGTACACAGATACGCAGTATTTT
>-|TRBJ1-4|TRBD1|TRBV5-1
CASSSGQGNEKLFF
TGCGCCAGCAGCTCGGGACAGGGAAATGAAAAACTGTTTTTT
>-|TRBJ2-5|TRBD2|TRBV5-1
CASSSPVGLAGGQRETQYF
TGCGCCAGCAGCTCCCCGGTCGGGCTAGCGGGAGGGCAGCGGGAGACCCAGTACTTC
>-|TRBJ1-5|TRBD1|TRBV19
CASSTTGGVGNQPQHF
TGTGCCAGTAGTACTACAGGGGGCGTGGGCAATCAGCCCCAGCATTTT
>-|TRBJ2-1|TRBD2|TRBV2
CATLTAGQSNEQFF
TGTGCCACCTTGACAGCGGGGCAGTCCAATGAGCAGTTCTTC
>-|TRBJ2-7|-|TRBV18
CASSPQPWAGEQYF
TGTGCCAGCTCACCACAACCCTGGGCGGGCGAGCAGTACTTC
>-|TRBJ2-7|TRBD1|TRBV6-1
CASSDYPGTGAESYEQYF
TGTGCCAGCAGTGACTATCCGGGTACAGGGGCAGAGTCCTACGAGCAGTACTTC
>-|TRBJ1-5|-|TRBV24-1
CATSRGAQPQHF
TGTGCCACCTCCAGGGGTGCTCAGCCCCAGCATTTT
>-|TRBJ2-1|-|TRBV6-2/TRBV6-3
CASSYSGQSYNEQFF
TGTGCCAGCAGTTACTCGGGGCAATCCTACAATGAGCAGTTCTTC
>once|TRBJ2-1|TRBD2|TRBV6-5
CASSYDSGRRNEQFF
TGTGCCAGCAGTTACGACAGCGGGAGAAGAAATGAGCAGTTCTTC
>-|TRBJ2-4|TRBD1|TRBV6-2/TRBV6-3
CASSSGQGVNIQYF
TGTGCCAGCAGTTCGGGACAGGGGGTGAACATTCAGTACTTC
>-|TRBJ1-5|-|TRBV19
CASSISRDVRQPQHF
TGTGCCAGTAGTATCTCCAGGGATGTACGACAGCCCCAGCATTTT
>-|TRBJ2-1|-|TRBV28
CASSLGGSSYNEQFF
TGTGCCAGCAGTCTAGGGGGAAGCTCCTACAATGAGCAGTTCTTC
>-|TRBJ2-1|TRBD1|TRBV4-3
CASSPQTGDNEQFF
TGCGCCAGCAGCCCACAGACAGGGGACAATGAGCAGTTCTTC
>few|TRBJ2-1|-|TRBV27
CASSPSQGGLPGLTYNEQFF
TGTGCCAGCAGTCCATCACAGGGGGGGCTCCCAGGGTTAACCTACAATGAGCAGTTCTTC
>-|TRBJ2-3|-|TRBV15
CATREGPLATDTQYF
TGTGCCACCAGGGAGGGGCCGCTAGCCACAGATACGCAGTATTTT
>-|TRBJ1-6|-|TRBV11-2
CASSPPGSGGNSPLHF
TGTGCCAGCAGCCCCCCGGGAAGTGGTGGAAATTCACCCCTCCACTTT
>once|TRBJ2-5|-|TRBV29-1
CSVDATGTETQYF
TGCAGCGTTGATGCGACGGGAACAGAGACCCAGTACTTC
>-|TRBJ2-4|TRBD2|TRBV7-2
CASSPQRGGNPNIQYF
TGTGCCAGCAGCCCCCAGCGGGGGGGGAATCCAAACATTCAGTACTTC
>-|TRBJ2-7|TRBD2|TRBV27
CASSFRLLAGEHYEQYF
TGTGCCAGCAGTTTTAGGTTACTAGCGGGAGAGCATTACGAGCAGTACTTC
>-|TRBJ1-4|TRBD1|TRBV28
CASSSFGTEEKLFF
TGTGCCAGCAGTTCCTTCGGGACAGAAGAAAAACTGTTTTTT
>-|TRBJ1-3|-|TRBV19
CASSIDRAGGSAGNTIYF
TGTGCCAGTAGTATAGATCGAGCTGGGGGGTCAGCTGGAAACACCATATATTTT
>once|TRBJ2-1|TRBD2|TRBV27
CASSGLAGGNEQFF
TGTGCCAGCAGTGGGCTAGCGGGAGGGAATGAGCAGTTCTTC
>-|TRBJ1-5|TRBD1|TRBV28
CASSFGQGGFQPQHF
TGTGCCAGCAGTTTCGGACAGGGGGGATTCCAGCCCCAGCATTTT
>few|TRBJ1-1|TRBD1|TRBV11-1
CASSPPTGTGGYEAFF
TGTGCCAGCAGCCCCCCCACCGGGACAGGGGGTTATGAAGCTTTCTTT
>-|TRBJ1-1|-|TRBV7-2
CASSLMRANTEAFF
TGTGCCAGCAGCTTAATGAGGGCTAACACTGAAGCTTTCTTT
>-|TRBJ2-2|-|TRBV6-1
CASSPGNTGELFF
TGTGCCAGCAGTCCAGGAAACACCGGGGAGCTGTTTTTT
>-|TRBJ2-7|TRBD2|TRBV7-2
CASSLFRGGHYEQYF
TGTGCCAGCAGCTTATTCCGGGGGGGCCACTACGAGCAGTACTTC
>few|TRBJ1-1|TRBD1|TRBV27
CASSSGTGVYTEAFF
TGTGCCAGCAGTTCCGGGACAGGGGTGTACACTGAAGCTTTCTTT
>-|TRBJ2-3|TRBD1|TRBV2
CASSAGQDTDTQYF
TGTGCCAGTTCCGCGGGACAGGATACAGATACGCAGTATTTT
>-|TRBJ2-1|-|TRBV6-5
CASSYSRRDEQFF
TGTGCCAGCAGTTACTCGAGGAGGGATGAGCAGTTCTTC
>-|TRBJ2-5|-|TRBV27
CASTVPGGETQYF
TGTGCCAGCACCGTTCCCGGAGGCGAGACCCAGTACTTC
>-|TRBJ2-5|-|TRBV12-5
CASGLVGPHSETQYF
TGTGCTAGTGGTTTGGTAGGCCCGCACAGCGAGACCCAGTACTTC
>once|TRBJ2-3|-|TRBV4-3
CASSQTSTDTQYF
TGCGCCAGCAGCCAAACTAGCACAGATACGCAGTATTTT
>-|TRBJ2-1|-|TRBV5-1
CASSLDTGWDNEQFF
TGCGCCAGCAGCTTGGACACAGGGTGGGACAATGAGCAGTTCTTC